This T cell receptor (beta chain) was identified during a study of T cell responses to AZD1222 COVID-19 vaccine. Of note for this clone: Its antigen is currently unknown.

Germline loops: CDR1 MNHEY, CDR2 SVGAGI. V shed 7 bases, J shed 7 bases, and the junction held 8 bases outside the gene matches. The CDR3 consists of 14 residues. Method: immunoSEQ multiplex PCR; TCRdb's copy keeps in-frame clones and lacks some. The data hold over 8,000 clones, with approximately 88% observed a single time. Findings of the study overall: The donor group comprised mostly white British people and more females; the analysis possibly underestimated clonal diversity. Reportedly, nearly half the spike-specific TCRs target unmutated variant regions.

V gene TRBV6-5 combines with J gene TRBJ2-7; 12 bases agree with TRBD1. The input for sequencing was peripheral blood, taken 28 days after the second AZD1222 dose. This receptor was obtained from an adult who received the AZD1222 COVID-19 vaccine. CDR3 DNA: TGTGCCAGCACTCCGGGACAGGGGGCGCTTGAGCAGTACTTC. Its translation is CASTPGQGALEQYF.